The 12 T cell receptor beta chains below come from one sample, sequenced in a study of cytomegalovirus exposure and HLA in healthy donors. Data came from immunoSEQ multiplex PCR; TCRdb stores just in-frame clones and leaves some out. This sample has some 80,000 clones, with roughly 95% found just once. Sequencing was carried out using PBMCs. The receptors originated from a woman under 30 in good health and CMV-seronegative.

V usage is TRBV28 and J usage is TRBJ2-1; no reliable D call. The CDR3 has 15 amino acids. Germline CDR1 reads MDHEN; CDR2 reads SYDVKM. V was shortened by 3 bases and J by 0 bases, with 9 bases between the two germline ends. DNA for the CDR3: TGTGCCAGCAGTTTTCTAGGTAGCTCCTACAATGAGCAGTTCTTC. It yields the protein CASSFLGSSYNEQFF.

J is TRBJ1-2 and V is TRBV10-3, with 7 bases identical to TRBD1. CDR1 and CDR2 from the germline V gene are ENHRY and SYGVKD. The trim removed 4 bases at V and 4 bases at J, leaving 0 bases unmatched. This CDR3 is 12 amino acids long. CDR3 protein: CAISGQGYGYTF. CDR3 in DNA: TGTGCCATCAGTGGACAGGGCTATGGCTACACCTTC.

The chain has TRBV19 and TRBJ2-2; TRBD1 is a possible D gene (6 bases). V was pared by 4 bases and J by 5 bases, with 11 bases between. The CDR3 is 14 residues long. Germline lookup yields CDR1 LNHDA and CDR2 SQIVND (reference sequence). DNA for the CDR3: TGTGCCAGTAGTAGGACAGCAGCTACCGGGGAGCTGTTTTTT. Translating it yields CASSRTAATGELFF.

This sequence joins TRBV19 and TRBJ2-1, with 8 bases identical to TRBD1. The CDR3 runs to 15 residues. The J segment lost 3 bases and the V segment lost 5 bases, leaving 6 bases of the junction unmatched. Germline values: CDR1 LNHDA, CDR2 SQIVND (reference sequence). The CDR3 DNA sequence: TGTGCCAGTAGTCCTCCAGGGGGCGACTACAATGAGCAGTTCTTC. It translates to CASSPPGGDYNEQFF. Combining the CDR3 with reference TRBV19 and TRBJ2-1 gives the whole variable domain DGGITQSPKYLFRKEGQNVTLSCEQNLNHDAMYWYRQDPGQGLRLIYYSQIVNDFQKGDIAEGYSVSREKKESFPLTVTSAQKNPTAFYLCASSPPGGDYNEQFFGPGTRLTVL.

The chain carries TRBV7-2 and TRBJ1-2, with D unresolved. The CDR3 contains 15 residues. CDR1 and CDR2 (germline): SGHTA, FQGNSA. V lost 5 bases, J lost 4 bases, and 17 bases lay in between. Here the CDR3 reads CASSTPSRNPYGYTF. The CDR3 DNA reads TGTGCCAGCAGCACCCCGTCGAGGAATCCCTATGGCTACACCTTC.

A note on this clone: One end of the junction does not line up with germline, which may come from a read error. The identical CDR3 is also encoded by other nucleotide sequences in the sample. The chain carries TRBV19 and TRBJ2-1, with 9 nucleotides matching TRBD2. This CDR3 contains 14 residues. The germline gives CDR1 LNHDA, CDR2 SQIVND (reference sequence). The CDR3 loop reads CASSSGGDYNEQFF. The DNA of the CDR3 is TGTGCCAGCAGTAGCGGGGGAGACTACAATGAGCAGTTCTTC.

This sequence joins TRBV6-6 and TRBJ2-5; D unresolved. The V end was cut by 7 bases, the J end by 2 bases, with 11 bases between. CDR3 size: 13 residues. Germline CDR1 and CDR2: MNHNY and SVGAGI (reference sequence). CDR3 residues: CASTHSRQETQYF. As DNA, the CDR3 is TGTGCCAGCACCCATAGCCGTCAAGAGACCCAGTACTTC.

This clone was observed a single time. The junction departs from the called germline gene at one end, perhaps through a read error. The rearrangement joins TRBV7-2 to TRBJ1-2; tentative D call: TRBD1 (6 bases). There are 11 residues in the CDR3. The germline V gene has CDR1 SGHTA and CDR2 FQGNSA. CDR3 protein: CASSFPGVSLF. The CDR3 DNA reads TGTGCCAGCAGCTTCCCAGGGGTTAGCCTCTTC.

The chain employs TRBV7-2 and TRBJ2-7; 11 positions agree with TRBD2. The CDR3 consists of 15 residues. V was clipped by 1 base and J by 2 bases; unmatched bases: 1. The germline V gene encodes CDR1 SGHTA and CDR2 FQGNSA. Here the CDR3 reads CASSLGLAGPYEQYF. CDR3 bases: TGTGCCAGCAGCTTAGGACTAGCGGGACCCTACGAGCAGTACTTC.

The chain employs TRBV7-7 and TRBJ2-2; D is unresolved. Germline V lookup: CDR1 SSHAT, CDR2 FNYEAQ (reference sequence). V was cut by 5 bases and J by 4 bases, with 11 bases left in between. This CDR3 has 14 residues. The CDR3 sequence is CASSPGEATGELFF. Here the CDR3 DNA reads TGTGCCAGCAGCCCGGGTGAGGCCACCGGGGAGCTGTTTTTT.

The chain uses TRBV2 and TRBJ1-5; no definite D call. The germline V and J ends were trimmed by 2 bases and 5 bases, with 10 bases remaining between them. The CDR3 contains 14 residues. Germline assignment: CDR1 SNHLY and CDR2 FYNNEI. The CDR3: CASSEHGSHQPQHF. The CDR3 DNA sequence: TGTGCCAGCAGTGAACACGGTTCGCATCAGCCCCAGCATTTT.

The chain carries TRBV7-9 and TRBJ2-1; 7 bases are shared with TRBD2. V lost 0 bases, J lost 2 bases, and 4 bases stayed unmatched. CDR1 and CDR2 (germline): SEHNR, FQNEAQ (reference sequence). This CDR3 is built from 16 residues. CDR3 nucleotide sequence: TGTGCCAGCAGCTTAGCGCAGCGGGACGCCTACAATGAGCAGTTCTTC. It encodes CASSLAQRDAYNEQFF.